This TCR beta chain is from a study of vaccination effects on CD4 cells after COVID-19. The wider study: A density of about 2 million PBMC per well was used; these cells were cultured with roughly 10 IU/ml IL-2 and roughly 10 ug/ml peptides.

Sequenced by immunoSEQ multiplex PCR; TCRdb stores in-frame clones only, minus some. The sample contains roughly 33,000 clones, approximately 81% of which appear only once. The ends lost 4 bases at V and 1 base at J; junction bases unmatched: 9. The V gene's germline CDR1 is LGHNA and CDR2 YSLEER. The CDR3 runs to 17 residues. Following culture for approximately 11 days, CD4+ T cells were isolated. According to PCR results, the person was infected with SARS-CoV-2 between March and December 2020. Participants were given two doses of BNT162b2 or mRNA-1273 vaccine. The authors exchanged half the medium for IL-2 medium on days 3 and 7. Worth noting for this clone: Its matching antigen is unknown.

This sequence originates from a human donor who had a prior SARS-CoV-2 infection. Sequences were derived from CD4+ T cells from PBMCs cultured without peptide, sampled after COVID-19 vaccination. This chain connects TRBV4-3 to TRBJ2-2, with 7 nucleotides matching TRBD2. The CDR3 DNA sequence: TGCGCCAGCAGCCCCCGAACCGCTAGCGGGAACACCGGGGAGCTGTTTTTT. It encodes CASSPRTASGNTGELFF.